The sequence of this TCR beta chain was determined in a study of monozygotic twins with inflammatory bowel disease. TCRdb re-called the 5' RACE reads; one entry per CDR3 protein, DNA not given. In all, the sample yields some 450,000 distinct CDR3 sequences. Germline CDR1 reads MDHEN; CDR2 reads SYDVKM. CDR3 size: 14 residues. The sequenced sample consisted of blood. The chain couples TRBV28 to TRBJ2-7; the D call from TCRdb, TRBD1, cannot be confirmed without DNA. The receptor was isolated from a human donor with ulcerative colitis or Crohn's disease, or a healthy co-twin of an affected twin (not recorded which). This chain's CDR3 is CASSLPPGVYEQYF. The complete variable domain, with remaining parts taken from reference TRBV28 and TRBJ2-7, reads DVKVTQSSRYLVKRTGEKVFLECVQDMDHENMFWYRQDPGLGLRLIYFSYDVKMKEKGDIPEGYSVSREKKERFSLILESASTNQTSMYLCASSLPPGVYEQYFGPGTRLTVT.